This is a list of T cell receptor beta chains from one sample in a study of cytomegalovirus exposure and HLA in healthy donors. Profiled with immunoSEQ multiplex PCR; TCRdb holds only in-frame clones, not every one. The sample records about 160,000 clones, approximately 72% being singletons. Sequencing input: PBMCs. The receptor set was obtained from a female donor in good health and CMV-seronegative. CDR3s include the opening cysteine and the closing phenylalanine or tryptophan. Fields, in order: D gene, J gene, CDR3 length, V gene, clone size, CDR3 DNA, CDR3 protein. The D gene is left open where the match is weak. Only part of the rows carry a size: once, few, many, or a class if the clone is expanded.

D: NA; J: TRBJ2-3; length: 16; V: TRBV5-1; size: NA; DNA: TGCGCCAGCAGCTTGATACGGTCCGAAATCACAGATACGCAGTATTTT; CDR3: CASSLIRSEITDTQYF
D: NA; J: TRBJ2-7; length: 13; V: TRBV7-8; size: NA; DNA: TGTGCCAGCAGCTTAGGACGAGAGAGGGTGACTTACTTC; CDR3: CASSLGRERVTYF
D: NA; J: TRBJ1-4; length: 15; V: TRBV18; size: NA; DNA: TGTGCCAGCTCGGAGGGACGGCAGGGTAATGAAAAACTGTTTTTT; CDR3: CASSEGRQGNEKLFF
D: TRBD2; J: TRBJ2-7; length: 15; V: TRBV9; size: NA; DNA: TGTGCCAGCAGCGTCACTAGCGGGGGGGGTTACGAGCAGTACTTC; CDR3: CASSVTSGGGYEQYF
D: TRBD2; J: TRBJ2-1; length: 19; V: TRBV18; size: once; DNA: TGTGCCAGCTCACCACCACCCTGGACTAGCGCGCCCATCTACAATGAGCAGTTCTTC; CDR3: CASSPPPWTSAPIYNEQFF
D: NA; J: TRBJ1-1; length: 13; V: TRBV7-6; size: NA; DNA: TGTGCCAGCAGCTCCCACCCAGACACTGAAGCTTTCTTT; CDR3: CASSSHPDTEAFF
D: TRBD2; J: TRBJ2-5; length: 16; V: TRBV9; size: NA; DNA: TGTGCCAGCAGCCCGCCAAGCGGGGGGTCCCAAGAGACCCAGTACTTC; CDR3: CASSPPSGGSQETQYF
D: NA; J: TRBJ1-2; length: 14; V: TRBV28; size: few; DNA: TGTGCCAGCAGCCGGACGGGGGGGTACTATGGCTACACCTTC; CDR3: CASSRTGGYYGYTF
D: NA; J: TRBJ1-1; length: 15; V: TRBV7-9; size: NA; DNA: TGTGCCAGCAGCCCCGGGAGCAACCGGGACACTGAAGCTTTCTTT; CDR3: CASSPGSNRDTEAFF
D: NA; J: TRBJ2-7; length: 11; V: TRBV7-9; size: NA; DNA: TGTGCCAGCAGCCCCGTCTACGAGCAGTACTTC; CDR3: CASSPVYEQYF
D: NA; J: TRBJ2-7; length: 17; V: TRBV5-4; size: NA; DNA: TGTGCCAGCAGCTTGTCCCGGGGGACGAGCCTCTCCTACGAGCAGTACTTC; CDR3: CASSLSRGTSLSYEQYF
D: NA; J: TRBJ2-1; length: 13; V: TRBV7-2; size: once; DNA: TGTGCCAGCAGCCCCTGGAGGATCAATGAGCAGTTCTTC; CDR3: CASSPWRINEQFF
D: NA; J: TRBJ2-1; length: 17; V: TRBV7-2; size: NA; DNA: TGTGCCAGCAGCCCTAGGGGTGCGCGGTTGGACTACAATGAGCAGTTCTTC; CDR3: CASSPRGARLDYNEQFF
D: TRBD2; J: TRBJ2-1; length: 17; V: TRBV4-1; size: NA; DNA: TGCGCCAGCAGCCAGATTAGCGGGGCAGCCCCTCGGAATGAGCAGTTCTTC; CDR3: CASSQISGAAPRNEQFF
D: NA; J: TRBJ2-5; length: 13; V: TRBV19; size: NA; DNA: TGTGCCAGTAGTGGCAGCGGGCAAGAGACCCAGTACTTC; CDR3: CASSGSGQETQYF
D: NA; J: TRBJ2-5; length: 14; V: TRBV6-1; size: NA; DNA: TGTGCCAGCAGTGAACAGGGAACCCAAGAGACCCAGTACTTC; CDR3: CASSEQGTQETQYF
D: NA; J: TRBJ1-1; length: 14; V: TRBV5-1; size: NA; DNA: TGCGCCAGCAGCGTCACAGACATGAACACTGAAGCTTTCTTT; CDR3: CASSVTDMNTEAFF
D: NA; J: TRBJ2-2; length: 11; V: TRBV20-1; size: NA; DNA: TGCAGTGTTTGGCACACCGGGGAGCTGTTTTTT; CDR3: CSVWHTGELFF
D: NA; J: TRBJ1-5; length: 13; V: TRBV27; size: NA; DNA: TGTGCCAGCAGTTTCGGGGTCACTCAGCCCCAGCATTTT; CDR3: CASSFGVTQPQHF
D: NA; J: TRBJ2-3; length: 16; V: TRBV4-1; size: NA; DNA: TGCGCCAGCAGCACTAACCCTGGGTTTCGCACAGATACGCAGTATTTT; CDR3: CASSTNPGFRTDTQYF
D: TRBD2; J: TRBJ2-5; length: 16; V: TRBV13; size: NA; DNA: TGTGCCAGCAGCTCCGTTCCGGGGGGTCTGTGGGAGACCCAGTACTTC; CDR3: CASSSVPGGLWETQYF
D: NA; J: TRBJ1-1; length: 14; V: TRBV5-4; size: NA; DNA: TGTGCCAGCAGCTTGGGCCCAGGGAACGCTGAAGCTTTCTTT; CDR3: CASSLGPGNAEAFF
D: TRBD2; J: TRBJ2-5; length: 16; V: TRBV4-1; size: NA; DNA: TGCGCCAGCAGCCCGTCCGAGGAGCGGGATCAAGAGACCCAGTACTTC; CDR3: CASSPSEERDQETQYF
D: NA; J: TRBJ2-2; length: 14; V: TRBV6-1; size: NA; DNA: TGTGCCAGCAGTGTTCCAGGGAACACCGGGGAGCTGTTTTTT; CDR3: CASSVPGNTGELFF
D: TRBD1; J: TRBJ2-2; length: 16; V: TRBV2; size: NA; DNA: TGTGCCAGCAGTGAGAACAGGGGGAGATATACCGGGGAGCTGTTTTTT; CDR3: CASSENRGRYTGELFF
D: NA; J: TRBJ1-1; length: 14; V: TRBV9; size: NA; DNA: TGTGCCAGCAGCGTAGAGACGGGGAACACTGAAGCTTTCTTT; CDR3: CASSVETGNTEAFF
D: NA; J: TRBJ2-7; length: 14; V: TRBV7-2; size: NA; DNA: TGTGCCACCTCCCCGGGCGGGACCTTGAACGAGCAGTACTTC; CDR3: CATSPGGTLNEQYF
D: NA; J: TRBJ2-1; length: 15; V: TRBV12-5; size: NA; DNA: TGTGCTAGTGGGGTCCCTGGGGAGCTTTTCTATGAGCAGTTCTTC; CDR3: CASGVPGELFYEQFF
D: TRBD1; J: TRBJ1-2; length: 12; V: TRBV9; size: few; DNA: TGTGCCAGCAGCTCCGAGGGGGCTGGCTACACCTTC; CDR3: CASSSEGAGYTF
D: NA; J: TRBJ1-1; length: 13; V: TRBV7-6; size: NA; DNA: TGTGCCAGCAGGTCCCAGATGCACACTGAAGCTTTCTTT; CDR3: CASRSQMHTEAFF
D: TRBD2; J: TRBJ2-7; length: 14; V: TRBV6-1; size: few; DNA: TGTGCCAGCAGTGGGCTAGCGGGGGGATACGAGCAGTACTTC; CDR3: CASSGLAGGYEQYF
D: TRBD1; J: TRBJ1-4; length: 14; V: TRBV19; size: once; DNA: TGTGCCAGTACCCCGGACAGGCAGAATGAAAAACTGTTTTTT; CDR3: CASTPDRQNEKLFF
D: TRBD2; J: TRBJ2-1; length: 18; V: TRBV4-1; size: NA; DNA: TGCGCCAGCAGCCAAGAACCGGGAGGGCCTCTACACTACAATGAGCAGTTCTTC; CDR3: CASSQEPGGPLHYNEQFF
D: NA; J: TRBJ1-6; length: 16; V: TRBV4-3; size: NA; DNA: TGCGCCAGCAGCCAAACTCCGGGTCCTCGAAATTCACCCCTCCACTTT; CDR3: CASSQTPGPRNSPLHF
D: TRBD2; J: TRBJ2-7; length: 15; V: TRBV6-6; size: NA; DNA: TGTGCCAGCAGTTTCCTAGCGGAGCCGGTGGGGGAGCAGTACTTC; CDR3: CASSFLAEPVGEQYF
D: NA; J: TRBJ1-5; length: 16; V: TRBV7-2; size: few; DNA: TGTGCCAGCAGCCCACAGGGCCCCGGGGCAGGGAAGCCCCAGCATTTT; CDR3: CASSPQGPGAGKPQHF
D: TRBD1; J: TRBJ1-1; length: 13; V: TRBV6-1; size: few; DNA: TGTGCCAGCAGGCGCGACGGGACAGCTGAAGCTTTCTTT; CDR3: CASRRDGTAEAFF
D: TRBD2; J: TRBJ2-7; length: 16; V: TRBV28; size: NA; DNA: TGTGCCAGCAGTTCCTCGGGACTAGCGGGGACCTACGAGCAGTACTTC; CDR3: CASSSSGLAGTYEQYF
D: TRBD2; J: TRBJ2-1; length: 16; V: TRBV29-1; size: once; DNA: TGCAGCGTTGCGGGGACTAGCGGGAGGGGCTACAATGAGCAGTTCTTC; CDR3: CSVAGTSGRGYNEQFF
D: NA; J: TRBJ2-7; length: 15; V: TRBV5-1; size: few; DNA: TGCGCCAGCAGCTTGTTCGGGGACAAGTCCTACGAGCAGTACTTC; CDR3: CASSLFGDKSYEQYF
D: NA; J: TRBJ2-7; length: 14; V: TRBV29-1; size: NA; DNA: TGCAGCGTTGAACCCCTTTTGAGTGGTTACGAGCAGTACTTC; CDR3: CSVEPLLSGYEQYF
D: NA; J: TRBJ1-3; length: 14; V: TRBV29-1; size: NA; DNA: TGCAGCGTGACCTGGGACAACGGAGGAAACACCATATATTTT; CDR3: CSVTWDNGGNTIYF
D: TRBD1; J: TRBJ1-6; length: 14; V: TRBV6-5; size: NA; DNA: TGTGCCAGCAGTCGACAGGGTAACAATTCACCCCTCCACTTT; CDR3: CASSRQGNNSPLHF
D: TRBD1; J: TRBJ1-1; length: 12; V: TRBV6-1; size: NA; DNA: TGTGCCAGTCTCAGATACTCAGGGGGGGCTTTCTTT; CDR3: CASLRYSGGAFF
D: TRBD1; J: TRBJ2-1; length: 16; V: TRBV5-1; size: few; DNA: TGCGCCAGCAGCTTGACAGGGGCAACCTCCTACAATGAGCAGTTCTTC; CDR3: CASSLTGATSYNEQFF
D: TRBD1; J: TRBJ1-2; length: 14; V: TRBV6-4; size: NA; DNA: TGTGCCAGCAGTGACTCAGGGGACAGCTATGGCTACACCTTC; CDR3: CASSDSGDSYGYTF
D: TRBD2; J: TRBJ2-5; length: 14; V: TRBV6-1; size: NA; DNA: TGTGCCAGCAGTTTAGCGGGGGGGCTGGAGACCCAGTACTTC; CDR3: CASSLAGGLETQYF
D: NA; J: TRBJ2-3; length: 15; V: TRBV4-3; size: many; DNA: TGCGCCAGCAGCCAAGAAAGGAGGGGCCCAGATACGCAGTATTTT; CDR3: CASSQERRGPDTQYF
D: NA; J: TRBJ2-6; length: 17; V: TRBV4-1; size: NA; DNA: TGCGCCAGCAGCCAAGTCCGGGAGAGATCTGGGGCCAACGTCCTGACTTTC; CDR3: CASSQVRERSGANVLTF
D: NA; J: TRBJ1-5; length: 13; V: TRBV7-8; size: few; DNA: TGTGCCAGCGGTGAGGGGGGGAATCAGCCCCAGCATTTT; CDR3: CASGEGGNQPQHF
D: NA; J: TRBJ2-7; length: 11; V: TRBV29-1; size: once; DNA: TGCAGCGGGGGGGATTCCTACGAGCAGTACTTC; CDR3: CSGGDSYEQYF
D: NA; J: TRBJ2-1; length: 16; V: TRBV18; size: NA; DNA: TGTGCCAGCTCAGCCCTCCGGGACAACGCCTACAATGAGCAGTTCTTC; CDR3: CASSALRDNAYNEQFF
D: NA; J: TRBJ1-1; length: 16; V: TRBV19; size: NA; DNA: TGTGCCAGTGCCCGGAGGGAGCCTCCTCGGGACACTGAAGCTTTCTTT; CDR3: CASARREPPRDTEAFF
D: NA; J: TRBJ2-2; length: 16; V: TRBV4-3; size: NA; DNA: TGCGCCAGCAGCCAAGAACCAGGGAAAAACACCGGGGAGCTGTTTTTT; CDR3: CASSQEPGKNTGELFF